The rows below give T cell receptor beta chains drawn from one sample of a study of CD8 T cells in ankylosing spondylitis. MiXCR was run by TCRdb on the 5' RACE reads, yielding one entry per CDR3 protein. The repertoire includes about 460,000 distinct CDR3 sequences, approximately 5% of them detected once, and under 4.5% sits in the top ten. Specimen: blood, either unsorted or a sorted T cell fraction (not recorded which). The receptors were sampled from a male donor with ankylosing spondylitis. Each CDR3 is given with its conserved first and last residue. The D gene is left open where the match is weak. Part of the rows lack a size; the others show once, few, many or a class for expanded clones.

d_gene: TRBD1; j_gene: TRBJ1-6; v_gene: TRBV2; abundance: -; CDR3nt: TGTGCCAGCAGTGATGCGGGACAGACTAATTCACCCCTCCACTTT; CDR3aa: CASSDAGQTNSPLHF
d_gene: -; j_gene: TRBJ2-7; v_gene: TRBV30; abundance: -; CDR3nt: TGTGCCTGGAGTGCACCCTACGAGCAGTACTTC; CDR3aa: CAWSAPYEQYF
d_gene: -; j_gene: TRBJ2-6; v_gene: TRBV6-1; abundance: many; CDR3nt: TGTGCCAGCTCTAGGGCAGCAGGGGCCAACGTCCTGACTTTC; CDR3aa: CASSRAAGANVLTF
d_gene: -; j_gene: TRBJ1-6; v_gene: TRBV6-1; abundance: many; CDR3nt: TGTGCCAGCAGCCGCCGGGGCGCCGACAGAGAAGATAATTCACCCCTCCACTTT; CDR3aa: CASSRRGADREDNSPLHF
d_gene: -; j_gene: TRBJ2-7; v_gene: TRBV7-9; abundance: many; CDR3nt: TGTGCCAGCAGCTTAGCTTACACAGGGGAGGCCTACGAGCAGTACTTC; CDR3aa: CASSLAYTGEAYEQYF
d_gene: -; j_gene: TRBJ2-7; v_gene: TRBV6-1; abundance: many; CDR3nt: TGTGCCAGCAGGTCCAGCGGAGCCTACGAGCAGTACTTC; CDR3aa: CASRSSGAYEQYF
d_gene: TRBD2; j_gene: TRBJ2-3; v_gene: TRBV4-1; abundance: many; CDR3nt: TGCGCCAGCAGCCCCCGCGGTAGCGGGAGGATCAACACAGATACGCAGTATTTT; CDR3aa: CASSPRGSGRINTDTQYF
d_gene: TRBD1; j_gene: TRBJ1-6; v_gene: TRBV20-1; abundance: many; CDR3nt: TGCAGTGCTACCCGGGACAGCTATAATTCACCCCTCCACTTT; CDR3aa: CSATRDSYNSPLHF
d_gene: TRBD2; j_gene: TRBJ2-3; v_gene: TRBV7-2; abundance: few; CDR3nt: TGTGCCAGCAGCCCCCACCTAGCGGGAGGAAGAGATACGCAGTATTTT; CDR3aa: CASSPHLAGGRDTQYF
d_gene: TRBD1; j_gene: TRBJ1-4; v_gene: TRBV10-3; abundance: many; CDR3nt: TGTGCCATCGGAGGACAGGGACCTAATGAAAAACTGTTTTTT; CDR3aa: CAIGGQGPNEKLFF
d_gene: -; j_gene: TRBJ2-7; v_gene: TRBV20-1; abundance: many; CDR3nt: TGCAGTGTTACCACGGGCCCAGGGCAGTACTTC; CDR3aa: CSVTTGPGQYF
d_gene: -; j_gene: TRBJ1-1; v_gene: TRBV12-5; abundance: many; CDR3nt: TGTGCTAGTGCCGGGACGGGCACTGAAGCTTTCTTT; CDR3aa: CASAGTGTEAFF
d_gene: -; j_gene: TRBJ2-2; v_gene: TRBV12-3/TRBV12-4; abundance: many; CDR3nt: TGTGCCAGCAGACCCACCGGGACTGCTCGAGGGGAGCTGTTTTTT; CDR3aa: CASRPTGTARGELFF
d_gene: TRBD1; j_gene: TRBJ1-5; v_gene: TRBV20-1; abundance: many; CDR3nt: TGCAGTGCTTGGGGGTTTCGGAGCAGGGGGCTTCAGCCCCAGCATTTT; CDR3aa: CSAWGFRSRGLQPQHF
d_gene: TRBD2; j_gene: TRBJ2-2; v_gene: TRBV20-1; abundance: many; CDR3nt: TGCAGTGCCCGGGCTAGCGGGGGCACCGGGGAGCTGTTTTTT; CDR3aa: CSARASGGTGELFF
d_gene: TRBD2; j_gene: TRBJ2-1; v_gene: TRBV5-1; abundance: many; CDR3nt: TGCGCCAGCTTTCGGACTAGCGGTACATCGTCCTACAATGAGCAGTTCTTC; CDR3aa: CASFRTSGTSSYNEQFF
d_gene: -; j_gene: TRBJ2-7; v_gene: TRBV20-1; abundance: few; CDR3nt: TGCTGTGCTAGAGATAGGGGGCGGGGGCACTCCTACGAGCAGTACTTC; CDR3aa: CCARDRGRGHSYEQYF
d_gene: -; j_gene: TRBJ2-2; v_gene: TRBV12-3/TRBV12-4; abundance: many; CDR3nt: TGTGCCAGCAGTTTTGCGGGAATTTACACCGGGGAGCTGTTTTTT; CDR3aa: CASSFAGIYTGELFF
d_gene: -; j_gene: TRBJ1-1; v_gene: TRBV6-1; abundance: many; CDR3nt: TGTGCCAGCAGCAAGGGGTACGGCAGAACCAACACTGAAGCTTTCTTT; CDR3aa: CASSKGYGRTNTEAFF
d_gene: -; j_gene: TRBJ1-5; v_gene: TRBV21-1; abundance: many; CDR3nt: TGTGCCAGCAGGAGGGTTTTGTGGAGTCAGCCCCAGCATTTT; CDR3aa: CASRRVLWSQPQHF
d_gene: TRBD1; j_gene: TRBJ1-6; v_gene: TRBV12-3/TRBV12-4; abundance: few; CDR3nt: TGTGCCAGCAGTTTAAGACAGGGGGCCGGTTCACCCCTCCACTTT; CDR3aa: CASSLRQGAGSPLHF
d_gene: TRBD1; j_gene: TRBJ1-1; v_gene: TRBV4-1; abundance: many; CDR3nt: TGCGCCAGCAGCCACCCCGACAGGGAAAACACTGAAGCTTTCTTT; CDR3aa: CASSHPDRENTEAFF
d_gene: -; j_gene: TRBJ2-3; v_gene: TRBV7-2; abundance: many; CDR3nt: TGTGCCAGCAGCTTATCGGGACCGACCACAGATACGCAGTATTTT; CDR3aa: CASSLSGPTTDTQYF
d_gene: -; j_gene: TRBJ2-6; v_gene: TRBV5-6; abundance: -; CDR3nt: TGTGCCATCAGCCCCGGGCGGGACAGTAGCTCTGGGGCCAACGTCCTGACTTTC; CDR3aa: CAISPGRDSSSGANVLTF
d_gene: -; j_gene: TRBJ1-2; v_gene: TRBV5-4; abundance: -; CDR3nt: TGTGCCAGCAGCTTGGACGGATCTTCCTATGGCTACACCTTC; CDR3aa: CASSLDGSSYGYTF
d_gene: -; j_gene: TRBJ1-1; v_gene: TRBV5-5; abundance: many; CDR3nt: TGTGCCAGCAGCTTGGGGGTCGGGAGATCTGAAGCTTTCTTT; CDR3aa: CASSLGVGRSEAFF
d_gene: TRBD1; j_gene: TRBJ1-1; v_gene: TRBV7-3; abundance: many; CDR3nt: TGTGCCAGCAGCCCGGGACAGGGGGCCGTCTTT; CDR3aa: CASSPGQGAVF
d_gene: -; j_gene: TRBJ2-2; v_gene: TRBV9; abundance: many; CDR3nt: TGTGCCAGCAGCGTAGGCAGGACGGTGGCCGGGGAGCTGTTTTTT; CDR3aa: CASSVGRTVAGELFF
d_gene: TRBD1; j_gene: TRBJ2-2; v_gene: TRBV5-1; abundance: many; CDR3nt: TGCGCCAGCAGCCCTGGTGGGACAGGGAACACCGGGGAGCTGTTTTTT; CDR3aa: CASSPGGTGNTGELFF
d_gene: TRBD2; j_gene: TRBJ2-5; v_gene: TRBV5-1; abundance: many; CDR3nt: TGCGCCAGCAGCGCCGGGACTAGGGAAGAGACCCAGTACTTC; CDR3aa: CASSAGTREETQYF
d_gene: -; j_gene: TRBJ2-2; v_gene: TRBV7-3; abundance: many; CDR3nt: TGTGCCAGCAGCTTAACGGTGGGACCCACCGGGGAGCTGTTTTTT; CDR3aa: CASSLTVGPTGELFF
d_gene: -; j_gene: TRBJ1-1; v_gene: TRBV30; abundance: few; CDR3nt: TGTGCCTGGAGTCAGGGGTTAGCGACTGAAGCTTTCTTT; CDR3aa: CAWSQGLATEAFF
d_gene: -; j_gene: TRBJ1-1; v_gene: TRBV6-5; abundance: many; CDR3nt: TGTGCCAGCAGTTACTCGGGGGCTAAGACAGTCCAGAACACTGAAGCTTTCTTT; CDR3aa: CASSYSGAKTVQNTEAFF
d_gene: -; j_gene: TRBJ2-7; v_gene: TRBV5-1; abundance: many; CDR3nt: TGCGCCAGCAGCCGGAAGGAGGGCTTGAGGACCGAGCAGTACTTC; CDR3aa: CASSRKEGLRTEQYF
d_gene: TRBD1; j_gene: TRBJ1-5; v_gene: TRBV5-1; abundance: few; CDR3nt: TGCGCCAGCAGCCCGGGGACAGGGGGGTCGTTAGTTGTTCAGCCCCAGCATTTT; CDR3aa: CASSPGTGGSLVVQPQHF
d_gene: -; j_gene: TRBJ1-3; v_gene: TRBV6-1; abundance: many; CDR3nt: TGTGCCAGCAGCTGGGCCCGCTCTGGAAACACCATATATTTT; CDR3aa: CASSWARSGNTIYF
d_gene: -; j_gene: TRBJ2-2; v_gene: TRBV10-3; abundance: many; CDR3nt: TGTGCCATCAGTGCGACCCTCCGGAACACCGGGGAGCTGTTTTTT; CDR3aa: CAISATLRNTGELFF
d_gene: -; j_gene: TRBJ2-3; v_gene: TRBV6-5; abundance: -; CDR3nt: TGTGCCAGCAGTTACTCGGTGTTCCGGGACCCAACAGATACGCAGTATTTT; CDR3aa: CASSYSVFRDPTDTQYF
d_gene: -; j_gene: TRBJ2-7; v_gene: TRBV19; abundance: few; CDR3nt: TGTGCCAGCGGGGGCGGAGGTGTTTTCTACGAGCAGTACTTC; CDR3aa: CASGGGGVFYEQYF
d_gene: -; j_gene: TRBJ2-3; v_gene: TRBV7-8; abundance: many; CDR3nt: TGTGCCAGCAGCTTAGATGAGGATACGCAGTATTTT; CDR3aa: CASSLDEDTQYF
d_gene: TRBD1; j_gene: TRBJ1-2; v_gene: TRBV7-9; abundance: many; CDR3nt: TGTGCCAGCAGCTTCATACAGGGGGCTGGCTACACCTTC; CDR3aa: CASSFIQGAGYTF
d_gene: TRBD1; j_gene: TRBJ2-1; v_gene: TRBV4-2; abundance: -; CDR3nt: TGTGCCAGAAGGAGACAGGGAGTCAATGAGCAGTTCTTC; CDR3aa: CARRRQGVNEQFF
d_gene: TRBD1; j_gene: TRBJ2-7; v_gene: TRBV4-3; abundance: many; CDR3nt: TGCGCCAGCAGCCAAGACAGGGGGAGCACCTACGAGCAGTACTTC; CDR3aa: CASSQDRGSTYEQYF
d_gene: TRBD1; j_gene: TRBJ2-7; v_gene: TRBV27; abundance: -; CDR3nt: TGTGCCAGTCAGACAGGGGGAGGAGAGCAGTACTTC; CDR3aa: CASQTGGGEQYF